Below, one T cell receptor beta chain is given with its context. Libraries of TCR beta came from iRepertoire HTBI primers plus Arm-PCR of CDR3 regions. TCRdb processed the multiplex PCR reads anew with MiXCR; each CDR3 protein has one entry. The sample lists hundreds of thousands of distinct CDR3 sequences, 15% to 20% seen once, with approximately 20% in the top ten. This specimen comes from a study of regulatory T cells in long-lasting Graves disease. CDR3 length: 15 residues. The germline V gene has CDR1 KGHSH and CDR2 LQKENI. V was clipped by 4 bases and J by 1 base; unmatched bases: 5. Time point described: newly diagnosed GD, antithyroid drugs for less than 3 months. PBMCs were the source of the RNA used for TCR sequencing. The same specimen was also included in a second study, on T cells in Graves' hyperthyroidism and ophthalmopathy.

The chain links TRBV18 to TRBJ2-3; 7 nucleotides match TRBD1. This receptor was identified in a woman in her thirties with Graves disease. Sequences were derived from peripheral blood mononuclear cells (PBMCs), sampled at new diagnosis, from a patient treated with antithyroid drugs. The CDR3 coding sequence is TGTGCCAGCTCACTACAGGGGATCGGCACAGATACGCAGTATTTT. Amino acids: CASSLQGIGTDTQYF.